Below, 10 T cell receptor beta chains from the same sample are listed, as sequenced in a study of CD8+ T cells in alopecia areata (dated by TCRdb to the late 2010s). The time point label, as the study defines it: roughly 24 weeks on oral tofacitinib. The sample's treatment or condition label, in plain terms: oral pan-JAK inhibitor, 5-10 mg twice daily. Libraries were made using the immunoSEQ multiplex PCR assay. RNA was extracted from all samples and reverse transcribed into cDNA as template for TCR sequencing. Not all clones reach the TCRdb copy of this immuneACCESS table, which keeps in-frame sequences only. Checked studies attribute under half of the gap to unresolved V genes and leave the rest unexplained. For this sample there are 150,000 to 250,000 clones; 58% appear just once. 5.5% of the sample goes to the ten largest clones. Sequencing was performed on CD4+ T cells sorted from blood, taken at week 24, from a patient treated with tofacitinib. These receptors all come from a human donor with alopecia areata.

The CDR3 DNA reads as TGTGCCAGCAGGCAGCGGGCAGGGGATCAGCCCCAGCATTTT. Encoded protein: CASRQRAGDQPQHF. V is TRBV6-1 and J is TRBJ1-5; TRBD1 is a possible D gene (6 bases). Trimming left V 6 bases short and J 5 bases short, with 14 bases between. The CDR3 spans 14 residues. Germline-derived CDR1 and CDR2 are MNHNS and SASEGT.

The rearrangement uses TRBV5-1 and TRBJ2-2; 9 nucleotides align to TRBD2. In germline, CDR1 is SGHRS, CDR2 YFSETQ. The CDR3 consists of 17 residues. Trimming cost V 4 bases and J 4 bases; bases outside gene matches: 11. The CDR3 sequence is CASSPLPGLAGTGELFF. The CDR3, as DNA: TGCGCCAGCAGCCCGCTACCGGGACTAGCTGGCACCGGGGAGCTGTTTTTT.

This rearrangement joins TRBV10-3 to TRBJ2-4; the D gene is possibly TRBD1 (6 bases). The CDR3 runs 13 residues. V was pared by 3 bases and J by 7 bases, with 10 bases between. From germline, CDR1 is ENHRY and CDR2 SYGVKD. Written as DNA, the CDR3 is TGTGCCATCAGTGATTTAGGGGGTAACATTCAGTACTTC. Its protein product is CAISDLGGNIQYF.

V and J are TRBV29-1 and TRBJ2-3; D is ambiguous. The CDR3 has 10 residues. Germline assignment: CDR1 SQVTM and CDR2 ANQGSEA. The V and J ends lost 6 bases and 3 bases respectively, with 4 bases between them. The chain's CDR3 is CSVKTDTQYF. The CDR3 DNA sequence: TGCAGCGTAAAGACAGATACGCAGTATTTT.

This clone occurred a few times. The genes are TRBV5-5 and TRBJ2-2; D perhaps matches TRBD1 (6 bases). Germline-derived CDR1 and CDR2 are SGHKS and YYEKEE (reference sequence). The V gene lost 4 bases and the J gene lost 7 bases, with 17 bases spanning the gap. CDR3 length: 15 amino acids. CDR3 in amino acids: CASSLGQGIGGELFF. The CDR3 nucleotides are TGTGCCAGCAGCCTCGGGCAGGGGATTGGCGGGGAGCTGTTTTTT.

The CDR3: CASRTQETQYF. The CDR3 DNA reads as TGTGCCAGCAGGACCCAAGAGACCCAGTACTTC. The rearrangement links TRBV2 to TRBJ2-5; D remains ambiguous. The V and J ends lost 6 bases and 1 base respectively, with 3 bases between them. This CDR3 has 11 residues. Germline values: CDR1 SNHLY, CDR2 FYNNEI.

The chain combines TRBV4-2 with TRBJ2-6, with D maybe TRBD1 (6 bases). In germline, CDR1 is LGHNA, CDR2 YNFKEQ. Trimming cost V 2 bases and J 4 bases, with 15 bases left between them. This CDR3 comprises 17 residues. The CDR3 nucleotides read TGTGCCAGCAGCCAACTGATACAGGGTACCGGGGCCAACGTCCTGACTTTC. Its protein is CASSQLIQGTGANVLTF.

This clone showed up just a few times. The CDR3 loop reads CSVRAGWNQPQHF. DNA of the CDR3: TGCAGCGTTCGGGCAGGGTGGAATCAGCCCCAGCATTTT. The chain is built from TRBV29-1 and TRBJ1-5, with a tentative D call TRBD1 (5 bases). The CDR3 sequence is 13 residues long. V was trimmed by 5 bases and J by 4 bases, leaving 12 bases between them. Germline assignment: CDR1 SQVTM and CDR2 ANQGSEA.

The rearrangement links TRBV29-1 to TRBJ2-5; no clear D. The CDR3 is 11 residues long. Germline V lookup: CDR1 SQVTM, CDR2 ANQGSEA. Trimming stripped 2 bases from V and 5 bases from J, with 6 bases between. The CDR3 bases are TGCAGCGTTGAACGAACGGAGACCCAGTACTTC. It encodes CSVERTETQYF. The full variable domain, completed using reference TRBV29-1 and TRBJ2-5, is SAVISQKPSRDICQRGTSLTIQCQVDSQVTMMFWYRQQPGQSLTLIATANQGSEATYESGFVIDKFPISRPNLTFSTLTVSNMSPEDSSIYLCSVERTETQYFGPGTRLLVL.

V is TRBV7-2 and J is TRBJ2-4, with 11 nucleotides matching TRBD2. Germline V gene sequence: CDR1 SGHTA, CDR2 FQGNSA. V lost 0 bases, J lost 5 bases, and 3 bases stayed unmatched. This CDR3 is built from 16 residues. The CDR3 bases are TGTGCCAGCAGCTTAGCTAGCGGGGGGGCTCAAAACATTCAGTACTTC. Protein sequence: CASSLASGGAQNIQYF.